This T cell receptor (beta chain) came from a study of T cell repertoires in cytomegalovirus infection. This clonotype was counted a few times. Germline trimming cut 4 bases from V and 3 bases from J; bases unmatched to any gene: 9. CDR1 is MNHEY, CDR2 SVGEGT, per germline. The length of the CDR3 is 15 residues. TCRdb reanalysed the reads using MiXCR and keeps one entry per CDR3 protein. The data hold a few hundred thousand distinct CDR3 sequences, with approximately 15% observed a single time. The clonotype originates from a human donor in good health (CMV status not recorded). Some clones in this sample may be carry-over from other donors' samples. Material for sequencing was CD8+ T cells from PBMCs. V is TRBV6-2 or TRBV6-3 and J is TRBJ2-7; 7 bases match TRBD1. Written as DNA, the CDR3 is TGTGCCAGCAGTTTTGCAGCCGGGACAGTCTACGAGCAGTACTTC. As protein: CASSFAAGTVYEQYF.